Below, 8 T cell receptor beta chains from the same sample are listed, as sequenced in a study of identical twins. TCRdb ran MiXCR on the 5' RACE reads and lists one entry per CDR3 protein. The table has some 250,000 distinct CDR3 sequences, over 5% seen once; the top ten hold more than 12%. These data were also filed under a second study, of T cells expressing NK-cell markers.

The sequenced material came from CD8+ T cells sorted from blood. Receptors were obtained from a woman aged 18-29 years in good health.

The CDR3 loop reads CATTPSSGRYEQYF. The DNA for the CDR3 is TGTGCCACAACCCCCTCTAGCGGGAGGTACGAGCAGTACTTC. This chain joins TRBV27 and TRBJ2-7; 11 bases match TRBD2. Germline-derived CDR1 and CDR2 are MNHEY and SMNVEV (reference sequence). V lost 10 bases and J lost 4; bases outside the gene matches: 9. The CDR3 totals 14 residues.

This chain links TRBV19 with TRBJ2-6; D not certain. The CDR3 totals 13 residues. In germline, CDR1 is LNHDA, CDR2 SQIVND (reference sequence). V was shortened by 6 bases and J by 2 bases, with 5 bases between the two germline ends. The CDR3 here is CASRKAGANVLTF. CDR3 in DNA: TGTGCCAGTAGGAAGGCTGGGGCCAACGTCCTGACTTTC.

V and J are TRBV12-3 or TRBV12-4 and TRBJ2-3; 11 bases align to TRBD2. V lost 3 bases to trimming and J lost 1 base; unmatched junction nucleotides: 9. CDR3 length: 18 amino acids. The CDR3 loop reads CASSLGEPGLAGTDTQYF. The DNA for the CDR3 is TGTGCCAGCAGTTTGGGAGAACCGGGACTAGCGGGCACAGATACGCAGTATTTT.

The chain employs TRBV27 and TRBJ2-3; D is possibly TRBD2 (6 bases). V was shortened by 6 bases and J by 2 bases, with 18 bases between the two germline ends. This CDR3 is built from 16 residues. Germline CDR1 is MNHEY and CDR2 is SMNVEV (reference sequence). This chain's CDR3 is CASRLKGGTSTDTQYF. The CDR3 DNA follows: TGTGCCAGCAGACTGAAAGGAGGGACTTCCACAGATACGCAGTATTTT.

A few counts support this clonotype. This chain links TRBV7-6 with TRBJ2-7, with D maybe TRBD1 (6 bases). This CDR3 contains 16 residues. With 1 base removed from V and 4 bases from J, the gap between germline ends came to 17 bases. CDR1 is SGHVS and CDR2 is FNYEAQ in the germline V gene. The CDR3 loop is CASSLDPGTHRYEQYF. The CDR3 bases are TGTGCCAGCAGCTTAGATCCCGGGACACACCGATACGAGCAGTACTTC.

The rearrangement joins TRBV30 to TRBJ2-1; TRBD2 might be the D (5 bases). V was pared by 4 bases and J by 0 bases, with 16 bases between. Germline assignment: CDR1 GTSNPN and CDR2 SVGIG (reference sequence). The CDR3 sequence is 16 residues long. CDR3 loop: CAWNTVEGTSYNEQFF. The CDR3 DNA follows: TGTGCCTGGAATACGGTAGAGGGAACCTCCTACAATGAGCAGTTCTTC. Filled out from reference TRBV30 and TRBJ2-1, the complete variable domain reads SQTIHQWPATLVQPVGSPLSLECTVEGTSNPNLYWYRQAAGRGLQLLFYSVGIGQISSEVPQNLSASRPQDRQFILSSKKLLLSDSGFYLCAWNTVEGTSYNEQFFGPGTRLTVL.

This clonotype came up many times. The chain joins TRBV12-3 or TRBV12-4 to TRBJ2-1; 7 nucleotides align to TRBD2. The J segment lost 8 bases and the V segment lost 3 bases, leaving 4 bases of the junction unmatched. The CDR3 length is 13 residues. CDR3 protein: CASSFGTKYEQFF. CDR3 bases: TGTGCCAGCAGTTTTGGGACTAAATATGAGCAGTTCTTC.

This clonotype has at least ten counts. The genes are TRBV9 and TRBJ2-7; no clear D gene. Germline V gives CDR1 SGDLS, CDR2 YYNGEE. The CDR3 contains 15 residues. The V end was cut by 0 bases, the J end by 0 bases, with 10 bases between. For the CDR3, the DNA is TGTGCCAGCAGCGTAGAACCAGGCGTCTCCTACGAGCAGTACTTC. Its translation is CASSVEPGVSYEQYF.